The 24 T cell receptor beta chains below come from one sample, sequenced in a study of CD8 T cells in Susac syndrome. Random hexamers served to reverse transcribe about 0.5 to 1 ug RNA. TCRdb reprocessed the immunoSEQ multiplex PCR reads with MiXCR, giving one entry per CDR3 protein. The sample lists some 160,000 distinct CDR3 sequences, 92% occurring once. Source material: CD4+ T cells from PBMCs. The receptors were sampled from a human donor in good health.

V usage is TRBV7-9 and J usage is TRBJ2-7; D possibly uses TRBD1 or TRBD2 (5 bases each). Germline loops: CDR1 SEHNR, CDR2 FQNEAQ (reference sequence). The V gene lost 3 bases and the J gene lost 2 bases, with 11 bases spanning the gap. The CDR3 is 14 residues long. CDR3 coding DNA: TGTGCCAGCAGCTTTAGTCAGGGACCCTACGAGCAGTACTTC. It specifies CASSFSQGPYEQYF.

The chain uses TRBV10-3 and TRBJ2-7; 7 bases are a match to TRBD1. The CDR3 length is 14 residues. Germline-derived CDR1 and CDR2 are ENHRY and SYGVKD. J lost 4 bases, V lost 8 bases, and 11 bases had no gene match. CDR3 loop: CAIRTGTDNYEQYF. CDR3 coding DNA: TGTGCCATCCGCACCGGGACAGACAATTACGAGCAGTACTTC.

The chain joins TRBV19 to TRBJ1-6, with 7 nucleotides matching TRBD1. Per germline, CDR1 LNHDA and CDR2 SQIVND (reference sequence). The V segment lost 7 bases and the J segment 9 bases; nucleotides outside the gene matches: 9. The CDR3 extends over 14 amino acids. In DNA, the CDR3 is TGTGCCAGTAACAGGGACAGCCAAGGTTCACCCCTCCACTTT. Translating gives CASNRDSQGSPLHF.

This sequence joins TRBV3-1 and TRBJ2-7; D is uncertain. V was shortened by 5 bases and J by 3 bases, with 8 bases between the two germline ends. Germline V gene data show CDR1 as LGHDT and CDR2 as YNNKEL (reference sequence). The CDR3 is 12 residues long. CDR3 coding DNA: TGTGCCAGCAGCAAGACCTACTACGAGCAGTACTTC. Its protein is CASSKTYYEQYF.

V is TRBV2 and J is TRBJ2-1; D gene unclear. The CDR3 extends over 13 amino acids. Trimming removed 6 bases from V and 4 bases from J, with 10 bases in between. Germline-derived CDR1 and CDR2 are SNHLY and FYNNEI. The CDR3 loop is CASRAFLYNEQFF. Written as DNA, the CDR3 is TGTGCCAGCAGAGCGTTTCTTTACAATGAGCAGTTCTTC.

The J gene is TRBJ1-6, the V gene TRBV3-1; TRBD1 matches 9 bases. The germline gives CDR1 LGHDT, CDR2 YNNKEL (reference sequence). The junction had 9 bases not matched to a gene; V was cut back by 2 bases and J by 10 bases. The CDR3 extends over 16 amino acids. CDR3 DNA sequence: TGTGCCAGCAGCCAAAGGCCTACAGGGGGCGAATCACCCCTCCACTTT. Its protein product is CASSQRPTGGESPLHF.

The V call is TRBV28, the J call TRBJ1-5; a weak D match, TRBD1 (6 bases). CDR3 size: 13 residues. Germline assignment: CDR1 MDHEN and CDR2 SYDVKM. Deletions cut 7 bases from V and 7 bases from J, with 14 bases between. This chain's CDR3 is CASTMTGGQPQHF. CDR3 coding DNA: TGTGCCAGCACTATGACAGGTGGCCAGCCCCAGCATTTT.

The chain is built from TRBV5-1 and TRBJ2-3; TRBD1 matches 9 bases. Germline trimming cut 3 bases from V and 4 bases from J; bases unmatched to any gene: 6. Germline lookup yields CDR1 SGHRS and CDR2 YFSETQ. This CDR3 has 15 residues. CDR3 in DNA: TGCGCCAGCAGCTCCGGACAGGGGAGACCAGATACGCAGTATTTT. It yields the protein CASSSGQGRPDTQYF.

The chain joins TRBV10-3 to TRBJ2-1; D gene ambiguous. CDR3 length: 12 amino acids. V gave up 4 bases and J gave up 10 bases, with 11 bases separating them. Germline V CDR1 and CDR2: ENHRY, SYGVKD. This CDR3 reads CAISAIEQEQFF. In nucleotides, the CDR3 is TGTGCCATCAGTGCTATAGAACAGGAGCAGTTCTTC.

In nucleotides, the CDR3 is TGTGCCAGCAGTCCGGGACAGGGAGTAGACACTGAAGCTTTCTTT. Translation gives CASSPGQGVDTEAFF. This sequence joins TRBV6-2 or TRBV6-3 and TRBJ1-1; 9 bases fit TRBD1. The CDR3 is made up of 15 amino acids. From germline, CDR1 is MNHEY and CDR2 SVGEGT. J gave up 3 bases and V 5 bases, and 7 bases lay outside the gene matches.

CDR3 amino acids: CASSLVPGLENEQFF. Here the CDR3 DNA reads TGCGCCAGCAGCTTGGTCCCGGGACTAGAAAATGAGCAGTTCTTC. J is TRBJ2-1 and V is TRBV5-1; 8 nucleotides agree with TRBD2. Germline V gene data show CDR1 as SGHRS and CDR2 as YFSETQ. Unmatched junction bases numbered 6, after V lost 0 bases and J lost 7 bases. This CDR3 spans 15 amino acids.

The CDR3 coding sequence is TGCGCCAGCAGCTATCCCGACAGTGAAGCTTTCTTT. Protein product: CASSYPDSEAFF. The chain couples TRBV5-1 to TRBJ1-1; TRBD1 is a possible D gene (5 bases). V was trimmed by 3 bases and J by 7 bases, leaving 10 bases between them. The CDR3 runs 12 residues. Per germline, CDR1 SGHRS and CDR2 YFSETQ.

The chain employs TRBV9 and TRBJ1-2; 7 bases fit TRBD1. Trimming took 3 bases from V and 7 from J; bases not matched to a gene: 9. Germline V gene data show CDR1 as SGDLS and CDR2 as YYNGEE. This CDR3 is built from 14 residues. CDR3 sequence reads: CASSGGDSGAGYTF. The CDR3 nucleotides are TGTGCCAGCAGCGGGGGGGACAGCGGCGCTGGCTACACCTTC.

This chain uses TRBV6-2 or TRBV6-3 with TRBJ2-1; 7 bases are shared with TRBD2. Germline V CDR1 and CDR2: MNHEY, SVGEGT. This CDR3 is built from 14 residues. J lost 6 bases, V lost 2 bases, and 4 bases had no gene match. CDR3 protein: CASSYGGGLNEQFF. CDR3 nucleotide sequence: TGTGCCAGCAGTTACGGGGGGGGACTCAATGAGCAGTTCTTC.

The chain combines TRBV29-1 with TRBJ2-2; D is perhaps TRBD1 (5 bases). CDR1 is SQVTM and CDR2 is ANQGSEA in the germline V gene. V lost 6 bases, J lost 1 base, and 21 bases lay in between. The CDR3 length is 17 residues. The CDR3 protein is CSVGYSRDSWNTGELFF. For the CDR3, the DNA is TGCAGCGTGGGATATAGCCGCGACAGCTGGAACACCGGGGAGCTGTTTTTT.

The chain has TRBV11-2 and TRBJ1-6, with 7 bases fitting TRBD1. The CDR3 has 15 amino acids. V dropped 5 bases and J dropped 6; count of bases not matched to a gene: 7. CDR1 is SGHAT, CDR2 FQNNGV, per germline. As DNA, the CDR3 is TGTGCCAGCAGCCCCCGGACAGGCATTAATTCACCCCTCCACTTT. Amino acids: CASSPRTGINSPLHF.

The gene calls are TRBV20-1 and TRBJ2-7; tentatively, D is TRBD1 or TRBD2 (5 bases each). CDR1 is DFQATT and CDR2 is SNEGSKA in the germline V gene (reference sequence). CDR3 length equals 13 residues. The germline V and J ends were trimmed by 5 bases and 2 bases, with 13 bases remaining between them. The CDR3 sequence is CSAYEGITYEQYF. The CDR3 DNA reads TGCAGTGCTTACGAGGGGATCACCTACGAGCAGTACTTC.

This clonotype has just one count. This rearrangement joins TRBV18 to TRBJ2-7, with TRBD1 identical over 8 bases. The V and J ends lost 6 bases and 5 bases, in that order; junction bases with no gene match: 6. Germline CDR1 KGHSH, CDR2 LQKENI. The CDR3 is made up of 13 amino acids. The CDR3 protein is CASSGQGRNEQYF. Written as DNA, the CDR3 is TGTGCCAGCTCCGGACAGGGTCGGAACGAGCAGTACTTC.

The CDR3 bases are TGCGCCAGCGCCAGGGCTAAACCCGGGGAGCTGTTTTTT. Encoded protein: CASARAKPGELFF. The gene calls are TRBV10-2 and TRBJ2-2, with D possibly matching TRBD1 (5 bases). From germline, CDR1 is WSHSY and CDR2 SAAADI. Trimming took off 8 bases at V and 6 bases at J, with 13 bases between the two ends. The CDR3 covers 13 residues.

This chain links TRBV5-1 with TRBJ2-7; tentative D call: TRBD1 (5 bases). This CDR3 has 13 amino acids. Germline V CDR1 and CDR2: SGHRS, YFSETQ. Trimming cost V 4 bases and J 5 bases, with 13 bases left between them. The CDR3 sequence is CASSRPQGDEQYF. For the CDR3, the DNA is TGCGCCAGCAGCCGCCCTCAGGGCGACGAGCAGTACTTC.

The CDR3 DNA follows: TGTGCCACCAGTGCGACAGGGGGAAGCTTGACTGAAGCTTTCTTT. Translated, it gives CATSATGGSLTEAFF. The chain couples TRBV24-1 to TRBJ1-1; TRBD1 matches 9 bases. The CDR3 loop spans 15 amino acids. J was trimmed by 5 bases and V by 5 bases; bases with no gene match: 8. Germline lookup yields CDR1 KGHDR and CDR2 SFDVKD.

The gene calls are TRBV20-1 and TRBJ2-3; a possible D gene is TRBD2 (5 bases). The CDR3 is 13 residues long. Trimming shortened V by 5 bases and J by 1 base, and 10 bases separated the two germline ends. Germline V lookup: CDR1 DFQATT, CDR2 SNEGSKA (reference sequence). The CDR3 coding sequence is TGCAGTGCTCTCCTTAGCGGCACAGATACGCAGTATTTT. Translation: CSALLSGTDTQYF.

This rearrangement joins TRBV30 to TRBJ2-3; D is uncertain. This CDR3 comprises 15 residues. From germline, CDR1 is GTSNPN and CDR2 SVGIG (reference sequence). The V end lost 2 bases, the J end lost 0 bases, and 12 bases lay between the germline ends. The CDR3 DNA sequence: TGTGCCTGGAGTAAGACGAAAACTAGCACAGATACGCAGTATTTT. Protein: CAWSKTKTSTDTQYF. Full variable domain (rest looked up from reference TRBV30 and TRBJ2-3): SQTIHQWPATLVQPVGSPLSLECTVEGTSNPNLYWYRQAAGRGLQLLFYSVGIGQISSEVPQNLSASRPQDRQFILSSKKLLLSDSGFYLCAWSKTKTSTDTQYFGPGTRLTVL.

V gene TRBV29-1 combines with J gene TRBJ2-5; 10 bases agree with TRBD1. CDR1 is SQVTM and CDR2 is ANQGSEA in the germline V gene. There are 15 residues in the CDR3. V shed 6 bases, J shed 5 bases, and the junction held 12 bases outside the gene matches. CDR3 DNA: TGCAGCGTCTCAAAAGGGACAGGGGACGAGGAGACCCAGTACTTC. Protein sequence: CSVSKGTGDEETQYF.